Sequencing of this T cell receptor (beta chain) was carried out in a study of T-cell memory formation after mild COVID-19. Findings and caveats of the study: There was a balanced CD4/CD8 profile in clones contracting day 15 to 85, and later expanders leaned CD4+. Some clones that responded were present in memory (sampled pre-infection), which suggests cross-reactive memory joined.

V gave up 5 bases and J gave up 5 bases, with 15 bases separating them. This CDR3 is 14 amino acids long. Germline CDR1 and CDR2: SGHVS and FNYEAQ. There are a few counts of this clonotype. Its antigen is still unknown. From 5'RACE with constant-segment primers came TCR alpha and TCR beta cDNA libraries that carried sample barcodes and UMIs. TCRdb recomputed calls from the 5' RACE reads with MiXCR, one row per CDR3 protein. The sample yields 550,000 to 600,000 distinct CDR3 sequences, about a fifth seen once. Source material: PBMCs or a T cell subset sorted from them (not recorded which). The chain couples TRBV7-6 to TRBJ2-5, with D perhaps matching TRBD1 (5 bases). This TCR was recovered from an adult woman who had mild COVID-19 (a few samples of this study predate the infection). Cell type and time point are not known. CDR3 sequence reads: CASSHRTGLETQYF. The CDR3 nucleotides are TGTGCCAGCAGCCACCGTACAGGTTTGGAGACCCAGTACTTC.